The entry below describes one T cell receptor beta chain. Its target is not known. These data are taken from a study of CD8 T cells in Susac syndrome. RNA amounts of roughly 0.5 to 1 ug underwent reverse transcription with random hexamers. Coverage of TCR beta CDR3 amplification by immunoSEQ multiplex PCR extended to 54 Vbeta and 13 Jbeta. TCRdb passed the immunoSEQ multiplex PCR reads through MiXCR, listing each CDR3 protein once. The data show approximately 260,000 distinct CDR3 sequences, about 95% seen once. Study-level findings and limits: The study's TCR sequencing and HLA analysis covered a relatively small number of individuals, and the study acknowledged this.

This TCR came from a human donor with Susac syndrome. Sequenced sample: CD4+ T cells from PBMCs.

The CDR3 here is CASSPGTSGDTQYF. The CDR3 DNA follows: TGCGCCAGCAGCCCCGGGACGTCCGGTGATACGCAGTATTTT. This chain joins TRBV5-1 and TRBJ2-3; D could derive from TRBD1 or TRBD2 (5 bases each). The CDR3 extends over 14 amino acids. V was pared by 4 bases and J by 6 bases, with 15 bases between. Germline V gene data show CDR1 as SGHRS and CDR2 as YFSETQ.